This T cell receptor beta chain was retrieved from a study of beta chain features in type 1 diabetes. Regarding the study as a whole: TCRB CDR3s from Type 1 diabetes patients were moderately but significantly shorter in all four CD4+ subsets.

Every bit of the isolated RNA underwent reverse transcription, so sequencing read expressed TCRB transcripts. TCRdb keeps only in-frame clones here, not all; method: immunoSEQ multiplex PCR. The table lists some 660,000 clones, over 12% of them singletons. CDR3 size: 14 residues. V gave up 6 bases and J gave up 0 bases, with 10 bases separating them. CDR1 and CDR2 (germline): SGHNT, YYREEE (reference sequence). This clone appeared a few times. What it recognizes is unknown. V usage is TRBV5-4 and J usage is TRBJ2-1; D is unresolved. The sample consisted of naive CD4+ T cells from blood. The sequence was collected from a man in his late teens or twenties with type 1 diabetes. The DNA of the CDR3 is TGTGCCAGCACAAAGGGCCGCTCCTACAATGAGCAGTTCTTC. The encoded protein is CASTKGRSYNEQFF.